Shown below are 23 T cell receptor beta chains from a single sample sequenced in a study of T-cell memory formation after mild COVID-19. TCRdb recomputed calls from the 5' RACE reads with MiXCR, one row per CDR3 protein. The sample includes just over 400,000 distinct CDR3 sequences, around 22% of them seen just once. The specimen sequenced was PBMCs or a T cell subset sorted from them (not recorded which). The source of these receptors is an adult woman who had mild COVID-19 (a few samples of this study predate the infection). Cell type and time point are not known.

This rearrangement joins TRBV27 to TRBJ1-5, with D perhaps matching TRBD1 (5 bases). Germline values: CDR1 MNHEY, CDR2 SMNVEV (reference sequence). Trimming left V 6 bases short and J 1 base short, with 13 bases between. This CDR3 comprises 15 residues. The CDR3 DNA is TGTGCCAGCAGAGGGGTTAAAGACAGCAATCAGCCCCAGCATTTT. Protein product: CASRGVKDSNQPQHF.

This clonotype appeared a few times. The genes are TRBV24-1 and TRBJ2-7; 8 bases line up with TRBD1. With 2 bases clipped from V and 3 bases from J, the junction kept 2 bases outside the gene matches. The CDR3 is 14 residues long. Germline CDR1 reads KGHDR; CDR2 reads SFDVKD. CDR3 DNA sequence: TGTGCCACCAGTGATTCCGGACAGGGCTACGAGCAGTACTTC. It codes for CATSDSGQGYEQYF.

The rearrangement links TRBV9 to TRBJ2-1, with D tentatively TRBD2 (5 bases). This CDR3 comprises 15 residues. The germline V gene encodes CDR1 SGDLS and CDR2 YYNGEE. Deletions cut 0 bases from V and 10 bases from J, with 17 bases between. The CDR3 coding sequence is TGTGCCAGCAGCGTAGACGGACTCGACCCAGAGGAGCAGTTCTTC. It specifies CASSVDGLDPEEQFF.

V usage is TRBV24-1 and J usage is TRBJ1-1; 8 positions match TRBD1. Per the germline V gene, CDR1 is KGHDR and CDR2 is SFDVKD. The CDR3 length is 11 residues. V gave up 7 bases and J gave up 7 bases; unmatched junction bases: 1. The DNA of the CDR3 is TGTGCCACCAGCGACAGGGGTGAAGCTTTCTTT. Translated: CATSDRGEAFF.

The chain uses TRBV5-1 and TRBJ2-5; D is uncertain. From germline, CDR1 is SGHRS and CDR2 YFSETQ. V lost 7 bases, J lost 1 base, and 11 bases lay in between. CDR3 length: 13 residues. The CDR3 is CASRPGPQETQYF. The CDR3 DNA reads TGCGCCAGCCGTCCCGGGCCCCAAGAGACCCAGTACTTC.

A note on this clonotype: The junction departs from the called germline gene at one end, perhaps through a read error. J is TRBJ1-5 and V is TRBV7-9; 10 nucleotides line up with TRBD1. Per the germline V gene, CDR1 is SEHNR and CDR2 is FQNEAQ (reference sequence). The CDR3 loop spans 16 amino acids. This CDR3 is CGSSPTGGLDNQPQHF. For the CDR3, the DNA is TGTGGCAGCAGCCCGACAGGGGGCTTGGACAATCAGCCCCAGCATTTT.

This clonotype was recorded a few times. The CDR3 DNA is TGTGCCAGCAGCCCCCTTCGGAACACCGGGGAGCTGTTTTTT. Translating it yields CASSPLRNTGELFF. The chain carries TRBV12-3 or TRBV12-4 and TRBJ2-2; D is unresolved. The CDR3 is 14 amino acids. Trimming removed 6 bases at V and 1 base at J, with 9 bases between.

The V gene is TRBV19, the J gene TRBJ2-3; 7 bases map to TRBD1. CDR3 length: 14 amino acids. Losses at the gene ends were 3 bases for V and 4 bases for J; bases not matched to a gene: 4. The germline V gene encodes CDR1 LNHDA and CDR2 SQIVND (reference sequence). The CDR3 is CASSIDRDADTQYF. CDR3 sequence (DNA): TGTGCCAGTAGTATTGACAGGGATGCAGATACGCAGTATTTT.

This clonotype was counted between two and nine times. The chain carries TRBV6-6 and TRBJ2-3; maybe TRBD2 (7 bases). V dropped 4 bases and J dropped 2 bases, with 13 bases sitting between them. Germline V gene data show CDR1 as MNHNY and CDR2 as SVGAGI (reference sequence). The CDR3 loop spans 15 amino acids. The CDR3 spells CASSLGGGYTDTQYF. For the CDR3, the DNA is TGTGCCAGCAGTTTAGGGGGAGGGTACACAGATACGCAGTATTTT.

The chain has TRBV5-1 and TRBJ1-1; tentatively, D is TRBD1 (6 bases). Germline CDR1 and CDR2: SGHRS and YFSETQ. There are 14 residues in the CDR3. Trimming removed 4 bases at V and 5 bases at J, with 15 bases between. CDR3 sequence reads: CASSPDRPWTEAFF. The CDR3 region has the DNA TGCGCCAGCAGCCCCGACAGGCCCTGGACTGAAGCTTTCTTT.

The rearrangement links TRBV20-1 to TRBJ1-1, with 8 bases fitting TRBD1. The CDR3 is 16 residues long. The ends lost 2 bases at V and 4 bases at J; junction bases unmatched: 12. The germline V gene encodes CDR1 DFQATT and CDR2 SNEGSKA (reference sequence). CDR3 region: CSARRGQGAAGTEAFF. DNA for the CDR3: TGCAGTGCTAGAAGGGGGCAGGGGGCAGCGGGCACTGAAGCTTTCTTT.

In this sample, this clonotype turned up a few times. The gene calls are TRBV12-3 or TRBV12-4 and TRBJ2-1, with TRBD2 identical over 10 bases. V shed 10 bases, J shed 6 bases, and the junction held 6 bases outside the gene matches. The CDR3 length is 13 residues. The CDR3 here is CATAAGGGNEQFF. CDR3 DNA: TGTGCCACGGCAGCGGGAGGGGGCAATGAGCAGTTCTTC.

This clonotype occurred a few times. The rearrangement uses TRBV24-1 and TRBJ2-5, with D perhaps matching TRBD1 or TRBD2 (5 bases each). The CDR3 extends over 11 amino acids. The V and J ends lost 5 bases and 5 bases respectively, with 5 bases between them. Germline loops: CDR1 KGHDR, CDR2 SFDVKD. The chain's CDR3 is CATSGGETQYF. CDR3 nucleotides: TGTGCCACCAGTGGGGGGGAGACCCAGTACTTC.

This clonotype turned up a few times. V and J are TRBV11-2 and TRBJ2-6; D unresolved. Trimming took 8 bases from V and 3 from J, leaving 11 bases between them. Germline values: CDR1 SGHAT, CDR2 FQNNGV. The CDR3 extends over 14 amino acids. CDR3 nucleotide sequence: TGTGCCAGCGCAAGAGTTGGTGGGGCCAACGTCCTGACTTTC. This codes for CASARVGGANVLTF. The whole variable domain, remainder taken from reference TRBV11-2 and TRBJ2-6, is EAGVAQSPRYKIIEKRQSVAFWCNPISGHATLYWYQQILGQGPKLLIQFQNNGVVDDSQLPKDRFSAERLKGVDSTLKIQPAKLEDSAVYLCASARVGGANVLTFGAGSRLTVL.

This clonotype showed up just a few times. The J gene is TRBJ2-5, the V gene TRBV2, with TRBD2 matching over 8 bases. The germline CDR1 and CDR2 sequences are SNHLY and FYNNEI. The CDR3 is 16 amino acids. V was pared by 3 bases and J by 5 bases, with 11 bases of the junction left unmatched. CDR3 DNA: TGTGCCAGCAGTGAGCGGGCGGGGGGCCTCCTCGAGACCCAGTACTTC. Its protein product is CASSERAGGLLETQYF.

This chain joins TRBV2 and TRBJ1-5; possible D gene TRBD1, 6 bases. V shed 4 bases and J shed 8 bases, with 12 bases lying between them. There are 13 residues in the CDR3. Germline CDR1 and CDR2: SNHLY and FYNNEI. CDR3 residues: CASSAGVGEPQHF. The CDR3 DNA reads as TGTGCCAGCAGTGCAGGGGTAGGGGAGCCCCAGCATTTT.

The chain uses TRBV18 and TRBJ1-1, with 7 nucleotides matching TRBD1. This CDR3 is built from 15 residues. Germline V lookup: CDR1 KGHSH, CDR2 LQKENI. V shed 3 bases and J 0 bases; nucleotides not matched to a gene: 4. This CDR3 reads CASSPSGTVNTEAFF. In nucleotides, the CDR3 is TGTGCCAGCTCACCTTCCGGGACAGTGAACACTGAAGCTTTCTTT.

This chain connects TRBV24-1 to TRBJ1-1, with D uncertain. Germline V CDR1 and CDR2: KGHDR, SFDVKD. V was shortened by 12 bases and J by 0 bases, with 13 bases between the two germline ends. The CDR3 sequence is 13 residues long. This chain's CDR3 is CAVKQNMNTEAFF. As DNA, the CDR3 is TGTGCCGTCAAACAAAACATGAACACTGAAGCTTTCTTT.

The rearrangement joins TRBV7-3 to TRBJ2-1; D gene unclear. The CDR3 runs 15 residues. V dropped 5 bases and J dropped 0 bases, with 11 bases sitting between them. CDR1 is SGHTA, CDR2 FQGTGA, per germline. CDR3: CASSLTASSYNEQFF. Here the CDR3 DNA reads TGTGCCAGCAGCCTGACGGCGAGCTCCTACAATGAGCAGTTCTTC.

This clonotype was seen ten or more times. The chain is built from TRBV4-2 and TRBJ2-1; D possibly uses TRBD1 or TRBD2 (5 bases each). Per the germline V gene, CDR1 is LGHNA and CDR2 is YNFKEQ. V shed 1 base and J shed 0 bases, with 13 bases lying between them. The CDR3 has 17 residues. For the CDR3, the DNA is TGTGCCAGCAGCCAAGCCGGGGCCTATAGCTCCTACAATGAGCAGTTCTTC. Translation gives CASSQAGAYSSYNEQFF.

The genes are TRBV6-5 and TRBJ1-2, with D perhaps TRBD1 (6 bases). This CDR3 is built from 12 residues. V lost 2 bases and J lost 7, with 8 bases in between. CDR1 is MNHEY, CDR2 SVGAGI, per germline. This chain's CDR3 is CASSYARGGYTF. The CDR3 DNA follows: TGTGCCAGCAGTTACGCCAGGGGTGGCTACACCTTC.

This clonotype was observed at least ten times. The V call is TRBV29-1, the J call TRBJ2-3; 11 bases fit TRBD1. The CDR3 has 15 amino acids. After removal of 5 bases from V and 5 bases from J, the junction contained 9 bases not matched to a gene. Germline V CDR1 and CDR2: SQVTM, ANQGSEA. The CDR3 sequence: CSVLSGTGGLDTQYF. The CDR3 nucleotides are TGCAGCGTTCTATCCGGGACAGGGGGATTAGATACGCAGTATTTT.

The chain joins TRBV5-6 to TRBJ2-5; 12 bases are a match to TRBD2. V gave up 4 bases and J gave up 7 bases; unmatched junction bases: 11. The CDR3 is 16 residues long. The germline V gene has CDR1 SGHDT and CDR2 YYEEEE. The CDR3 sequence is CASSLTSGGFEGTQYF. DNA for the CDR3: TGTGCCAGCAGCCTGACTAGCGGGGGCTTTGAGGGGACCCAGTACTTC.